What follows are 10 T cell receptor beta chains derived from one specimen sequenced in a study of PD-1 blockade in classical Hodgkin lymphoma. Every single patient, without exception, relapsed after autologous stem cell transplantation, and brentuximab vedotin exposure varied. Profiling relied on immunoSEQ multiplex PCR, and the TCRdb table lists in-frame clones only, not all of them. The sample holds roughly 15,000 clones, 83% seen once. The sample consisted of peripheral blood mononuclear cells (PBMCs), taken at baseline. The receptors derive from a human donor with classical Hodgkin lymphoma.

This clone ranks as medium-sized (0.01 to 0.1%). The rearrangement uses TRBV7-3 and TRBJ1-4, with 10 bases aligning to TRBD1. The CDR3 extends over 16 amino acids. Germline-derived CDR1 and CDR2 are SGHTA and FQGTGA. V was pared by 1 base and J by 3 bases, with 2 bases of the junction left unmatched. The CDR3 reads CASSLKGTGANEKLFF. The CDR3 DNA sequence: TGTGCCAGCAGCTTAAAAGGGACAGGGGCTAATGAAAAACTGTTTTTT.

This clone was counted a single time. The rearrangement links TRBV5-1 to TRBJ2-1; D not certain. V lost 0 bases, J lost 0 bases, and 7 bases lay in between. Germline CDR1 SGHRS, CDR2 YFSETQ. The CDR3 extends over 15 amino acids. CDR3 sequence (DNA): TGCGCCAGCAGCTTGGGGCAGCTCTCCTACAATGAGCAGTTCTTC. It translates to CASSLGQLSYNEQFF. The entire variable domain, with the rest obtained from reference TRBV5-1 and TRBJ2-1, is as follows: KAGVTQTPRYLIKTRGQQVTLSCSPISGHRSVSWYQQTPGQGLQFLFEYFSETQRNKGNFPGRFSGRQFSNSRSEMNVSTLELGDSALYLCASSLGQLSYNEQFFGPGTRLTVL.

The V gene is TRBV7-2, the J gene TRBJ1-3; no firm D call. From germline, CDR1 is SGHTA and CDR2 FQGNSA. The CDR3 covers 14 residues. Trimming left V 3 bases short and J 0 bases short, with 6 bases between. The CDR3 DNA sequence: TGTGCCAGCAGCTTGATAGTCTCTGGAAACACCATATATTTT. Its protein is CASSLIVSGNTIYF.

The chain joins TRBV9 to TRBJ2-3; no clear D. Germline CDR1 SGDLS, CDR2 YYNGEE. The CDR3 runs to 15 residues. Trimming shortened V by 2 bases and J by 2 bases, and 12 bases separated the two germline ends. Written as DNA, the CDR3 is TGTGCCAGCAGCGTTAGGGCCGGCTTCACAGATACGCAGTATTTT. It encodes CASSVRAGFTDTQYF.

This clone was found a few times. The chain employs TRBV27 and TRBJ1-1, with unresolved D. The CDR3 runs 13 residues. In germline, CDR1 is MNHEY, CDR2 SMNVEV (reference sequence). The germline V and J ends were trimmed by 2 bases and 7 bases, with 11 bases remaining between them. CDR3 region: CASSLSVSNEAFF. The CDR3 DNA follows: TGTGCCAGCAGTTTAAGTGTTTCGAATGAAGCTTTCTTT.

J is TRBJ1-4 and V is TRBV30; 8 bases align to TRBD1. Germline lookup yields CDR1 GTSNPN and CDR2 SVGIG (reference sequence). Losses at the gene ends were 4 bases for V and 7 bases for J; bases not matched to a gene: 8. The CDR3 spans 14 residues. Here the CDR3 DNA reads TGTGCCTGGAACCGACAGGGGAGGAGTGAAAAACTGTTTTTT. Amino acid sequence: CAWNRQGRSEKLFF. The full variable domain, its missing parts supplied by reference TRBV30 and TRBJ1-4, is SQTIHQWPATLVQPVGSPLSLECTVEGTSNPNLYWYRQAAGRGLQLLFYSVGIGQISSEVPQNLSASRPQDRQFILSSKKLLLSDSGFYLCAWNRQGRSEKLFFGSGTQLSVL.

This clone occurred once. The chain carries TRBV2 and TRBJ2-7; possibly TRBD1 or TRBD2 for D (5 bases each). CDR1 is SNHLY, CDR2 FYNNEI, per germline. The CDR3 runs to 12 residues. V was trimmed by 7 bases and J by 5 bases, leaving 12 bases between them. This CDR3 reads CASKRDDHEQYF. DNA of the CDR3: TGTGCCAGCAAACGGGACGACCACGAGCAGTACTTC.

About this clone itself: It differs at one base from a far larger clone, so likely a read error. Other DNA variants within this sample encode the same CDR3. The V call is TRBV4-2, the J call TRBJ1-1; a possible D gene is TRBD1 (6 bases). CDR3 length equals 14 residues. Germline V gives CDR1 LGHNA, CDR2 YNFKEQ. V was shortened by 5 bases and J by 1 base, with 11 bases between the two germline ends. The CDR3 nucleotides are TGTGCCAGCAGCACTCGGACAGAGAACACTGAAGCTTTCTTT. It encodes CASSTRTENTEAFF.

The genes are TRBV5-1 and TRBJ2-7, with D uncertain. CDR1 SGHRS and CDR2 YFSETQ come from the germline V gene. Trimming pared 0 bases from V and 3 bases from J, leaving 10 bases between. This CDR3 contains 14 residues. The chain's CDR3 is CASSLVDVNYEQYF. DNA of the CDR3: TGCGCCAGCAGCTTGGTGGACGTGAACTACGAGCAGTACTTC.

With respect to this clone: Just one base apart from a much larger clone, this may be a read error. The identical CDR3 is also encoded by other nucleotide sequences in the sample. The rearrangement links TRBV4-1 to TRBJ2-7, with D possibly matching TRBD2 (5 bases). The V and J ends lost 4 bases and 2 bases respectively, with 12 bases between them. CDR1 MGHRA and CDR2 YSYEKL come from the germline V gene. This CDR3 contains 14 residues. In DNA form, the CDR3 reads TGCGCCAGCAGCCGGGATCGAGGGACCTACGAGCAGTACTTC. It is translated as CASSRDRGTYEQYF.